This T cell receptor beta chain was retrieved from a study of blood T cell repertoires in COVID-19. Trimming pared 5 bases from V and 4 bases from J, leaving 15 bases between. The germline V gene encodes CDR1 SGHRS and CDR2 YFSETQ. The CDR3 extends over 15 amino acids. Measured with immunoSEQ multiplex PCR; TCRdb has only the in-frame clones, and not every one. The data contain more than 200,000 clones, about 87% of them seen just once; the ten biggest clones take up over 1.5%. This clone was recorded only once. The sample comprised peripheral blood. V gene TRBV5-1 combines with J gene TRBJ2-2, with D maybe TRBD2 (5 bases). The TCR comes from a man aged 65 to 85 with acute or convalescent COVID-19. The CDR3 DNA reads TGCGCCAGCAGTATCCTAGCCCTGGGCACCGGGGAGCTGTTTTTT. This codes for CASSILALGTGELFF.